This TCR beta chain was found in a study of blood T cell repertoires in COVID-19. Study information: COVID-19 samples, acute and convalescent, were from the United States, Italy and Spain. T cells, B-cell-depleted T cells, or PBMCs provided the cDNA or gDNA that served as material.

Enrolled during active infection, Seattle patients were then followed longitudinally. The CDR3 is 14 residues long. Germline-derived CDR1 and CDR2 are ENHRY and SYGVKD. J was trimmed by 6 bases and V by 4 bases; bases with no gene match: 4. How the authors handled the data: Reference gene primer amplification in the assay estimated nucleated cell counts. The method was immunoSEQ multiplex PCR; TCRdb's version includes in-frame clones alone and lacks a portion of them. V, J and clone size were drawn from that table, and D and trimming were deduced from the DNA. The repertoire includes roughly 130,000 clones, 65% to 85% of them detected once, and less than 9% sits in the top ten.

The clonotype originates from a young man with COVID-19, enrolled during active disease. Sequencing was done on a sample of peripheral blood. This chain links TRBV10-3 with TRBJ2-1; 9 bases map to TRBD1. The CDR3 is CAISGETGGNEQFF. CDR3 DNA sequence: TGTGCCATCAGTGGGGAGACAGGGGGCAATGAGCAGTTCTTC.